One and the same sample provided the 27 T cell receptor beta chains below, sequenced in a study of T-cell memory formation after mild COVID-19. TCRdb reanalysed the 5' RACE reads using MiXCR and keeps one entry per CDR3 protein. The profile shows under 250,000 distinct CDR3 sequences, 10% of them singletons. The sequenced sample was PBMCs or a T cell subset sorted from them (not recorded which). These receptors originate from a man aged 18 to 29 who had mild COVID-19 (a few samples of this study predate the infection). Cell type and time point are not known.

This clonotype was picked up a small number of times. The rearrangement links TRBV29-1 to TRBJ1-1; a weak D match, TRBD1 (5 bases). The V end was cut by 4 bases, the J end by 1 base, with 10 bases between. Germline-derived CDR1 and CDR2 are SQVTM and ANQGSEA. There are 13 residues in the CDR3. The CDR3 DNA reads as TGCAGCGTTGTATGGGGGGGGAACACTGAAGCTTTCTTT. This translates into CSVVWGGNTEAFF.

The chain links TRBV4-2 to TRBJ1-1, with D uncertain. V lost 6 bases and J 1 base, leaving 9 bases between the germline ends. The CDR3 is 13 residues long. Germline V CDR1 and CDR2: LGHNA, YNFKEQ. The CDR3 region is CASRRQRNTEAFF. Written as DNA, the CDR3 is TGTGCCAGCAGACGACAACGGAACACTGAAGCTTTCTTT.

A few counts support this clonotype. The V gene is TRBV19, the J gene TRBJ2-7; D is unresolved. V gave up 3 bases and J gave up 2 bases, with 8 bases separating them. Germline loops: CDR1 LNHDA, CDR2 SQIVND (reference sequence). The CDR3 length is 13 residues. The CDR3 protein is CASSIASTYEQYF. CDR3 nucleotide sequence: TGTGCCAGTAGTATCGCCAGCACCTACGAGCAGTACTTC.

This clonotype was observed a few times. This CDR3 is CASSQDLLHGHRGYTF. The CDR3 nucleotides read TGCGCCAGCAGCCAAGATCTCCTCCATGGGCACCGGGGCTACACCTTC. The chain recombines TRBV4-3 with TRBJ1-2; D is uncertain. There are 16 residues in the CDR3. The V gene's germline CDR1 is LGHNA and CDR2 YSLEER. The V end lost 0 bases, the J end lost 8 bases, and 19 bases lay between the germline ends.

The table lists this clonotype with many counts. The chain employs TRBV7-3 and TRBJ2-3; 9 bases line up with TRBD2. V shed 2 bases, J shed 6 bases, and the junction held 3 bases outside the gene matches. Per germline, CDR1 SGHTA and CDR2 FQGTGA. This CDR3 has 14 residues. The CDR3 sequence: CASSLLSGGDTQYF. The CDR3 DNA reads TGTGCCAGCAGCTTACTCAGCGGGGGGGATACGCAGTATTTT.

This rearrangement joins TRBV5-1 to TRBJ2-4, with D perhaps matching TRBD1 (5 bases). In germline, CDR1 is SGHRS, CDR2 YFSETQ. Trimming stripped 4 bases from V and 8 bases from J, with 13 bases between. The CDR3 is 13 residues long. CDR3 protein: CASSDSPGDIQYF. CDR3 coding DNA: TGCGCCAGCAGCGACAGCCCCGGCGACATTCAGTACTTC.

This chain connects TRBV6-5 to TRBJ2-7; 9 bases fit TRBD1. V trimming: 2 bases; J trimming: 2 bases; junction bases outside the gene matches: 4. Germline loops: CDR1 MNHEY, CDR2 SVGAGI. This CDR3 is 15 amino acids long. The CDR3 nucleotides read TGTGCCAGCAGTTACGACGGGACAGGGACCTACGAGCAGTACTTC. It translates to CASSYDGTGTYEQYF.

This clonotype has only a few counts. CDR3 protein: CATSVGSGEPNEQFF. In DNA, the CDR3 is TGTGCCACCAGTGTTGGCAGCGGGGAGCCCAATGAGCAGTTCTTC. The chain is built from TRBV24-1 and TRBJ2-1; 7 bases align to TRBD2. After removal of 5 bases from V and 6 bases from J, the junction contained 9 bases not matched to a gene. Germline V gene sequence: CDR1 KGHDR, CDR2 SFDVKD. The CDR3 is 15 amino acids.

The CDR3 sequence is CSAVAGGKNIQYF. DNA of the CDR3: TGCAGTGCCGTAGCGGGGGGTAAAAACATTCAGTACTTC. This sequence joins TRBV20-1 and TRBJ2-4; 10 bases match TRBD2. The CDR3 loop spans 13 amino acids. Germline CDR1 reads DFQATT; CDR2 reads SNEGSKA (reference sequence). V trimming: 6 bases; J trimming: 4 bases; junction bases outside the gene matches: 3.

This chain connects TRBV9 to TRBJ2-5; the D call may be TRBD1 or TRBD2 (6 bases each). Between the trimmed V and J ends, which lost 3 bases and 5 bases, there was a span of 17 bases. The germline CDR1 and CDR2 sequences are SGDLS and YYNGEE. The CDR3 is made up of 15 amino acids. The CDR3 loop is CASSGPARGAETQYF. Here the CDR3 DNA reads TGTGCCAGCAGCGGCCCGGCAAGGGGGGCGGAGACCCAGTACTTC.

The rearrangement joins TRBV2 to TRBJ2-5; 14 bases agree with TRBD2. The CDR3 loop spans 17 amino acids. CDR1 and CDR2 (germline): SNHLY, FYNNEI. The ends lost 5 bases at V and 3 bases at J; junction bases unmatched: 8. The CDR3 reads CASSLGTSGGGKETQYF. The CDR3 DNA reads as TGTGCCAGCAGTCTAGGGACTAGCGGGGGAGGTAAAGAGACCCAGTACTTC.

The sample holds a few counts of this clonotype. The chain carries TRBV20-1 and TRBJ2-6, with D maybe TRBD1 (5 bases). The length of the CDR3 is 15 residues. Trimming left V 1 base short and J 2 bases short, with 9 bases between. Per the germline V gene, CDR1 is DFQATT and CDR2 is SNEGSKA (reference sequence). CDR3: CSARVSGTGANVLTF. The CDR3 nucleotides read TGCAGTGCTAGAGTTTCAGGGACTGGGGCCAACGTCCTGACTTTC.

The genes are TRBV6-2 or TRBV6-3 and TRBJ1-1; D might be TRBD1 (6 bases). CDR3 length: 13 amino acids. The V end lost 2 bases, the J end lost 4 bases, and 8 bases lay between the germline ends. Per germline, CDR1 MNHEY and CDR2 SVGEGT. The CDR3 DNA is TGTGCCAGCAGTTACAGGACAGCCACTGAAGCTTTCTTT. Translation: CASSYRTATEAFF.

There are many counts of this clonotype. The rearrangement uses TRBV11-2 and TRBJ2-3; D gene unclear. The germline CDR1 and CDR2 sequences are SGHAT and FQNNGV. Trimming took 1 base from V and 2 from J, leaving 7 bases between them. The CDR3 extends over 14 amino acids. The DNA for the CDR3 is TGTGCCAGCAGCTTAGCCAGCGTCACAGATACGCAGTATTTT. Amino acid sequence: CASSLASVTDTQYF.

This clonotype occurred a few times. The genes are TRBV7-6 and TRBJ2-5; 8 bases line up with TRBD1. Per germline, CDR1 SGHVS and CDR2 FNYEAQ. This CDR3 is 15 amino acids long. The J segment lost 4 bases and the V segment lost 10 bases, leaving 14 bases of the junction unmatched. CDR3 in DNA: TGTGCCACCCGAAAGTCGACAGGGGCTGGAGAGACCCAGTACTTC. This translates into CATRKSTGAGETQYF.

The chain has TRBV4-1 and TRBJ1-2; D is possibly TRBD1 (5 bases). Germline-derived CDR1 and CDR2 are MGHRA and YSYEKL. The CDR3 spans 14 residues. V shed 1 base and J shed 0 bases, with 6 bases lying between them. CDR3 amino acids: CASSQGQPNYGYTF. CDR3 nucleotides: TGCGCCAGCAGCCAAGGACAGCCTAACTATGGCTACACCTTC.

This chain uses TRBV3-1 with TRBJ2-5, with 10 bases that match TRBD1. Trimming cost V 6 bases and J 4 bases; bases outside gene matches: 11. Germline V gives CDR1 LGHDT, CDR2 YNNKEL (reference sequence). The CDR3 has 16 amino acids. The CDR3 sequence is CASSRFGQGEGETQYF. CDR3 in DNA: TGTGCCAGCAGTCGGTTTGGACAGGGGGAAGGAGAGACCCAGTACTTC.

Ten or more counts support this clonotype. The chain has TRBV6-5 and TRBJ1-1, with 10 bases matching TRBD1. This CDR3 is 15 amino acids long. Germline CDR1 MNHEY, CDR2 SVGAGI. The V segment lost 5 bases and the J segment 2 bases; nucleotides outside the gene matches: 5. The CDR3 nucleotides read TGTGCCAGCAGTCCCCGGGACAGGGGTAACACTGAAGCTTTCTTT. Protein sequence: CASSPRDRGNTEAFF.

This rearrangement joins TRBV27 to TRBJ1-4; 9 bases are a match to TRBD1. CDR1 and CDR2 (germline): MNHEY, SMNVEV (reference sequence). This CDR3 is 15 amino acids long. V gave up 5 bases and J gave up 4 bases; unmatched junction bases: 5. CDR3 loop: CASSQSTGGNEKLFF. The CDR3 DNA reads as TGTGCCAGCAGTCAGTCGACAGGGGGTAATGAAAAACTGTTTTTT.

The chain recombines TRBV11-2 with TRBJ2-7; D possibly corresponds to TRBD2 (6 bases). The V gene's germline CDR1 is SGHAT and CDR2 FQNNGV. The CDR3 spans 14 residues. The V end was cut by 5 bases, the J end by 5 bases, with 16 bases between. The CDR3 nucleotides are TGTGCCAGCAGCATACGCAGCGGGTTCGACGAGCAGTACGTC. As protein: CASSIRSGFDEQYV.

This clonotype has just a few counts. V gene TRBV5-1 combines with J gene TRBJ2-3; 9 nucleotides align to TRBD2. The CDR3 is 17 residues long. The V segment lost 0 bases and the J segment 1 base; nucleotides outside the gene matches: 6. Looked up from germline, CDR1 is SGHRS and CDR2 is YFSETQ. The CDR3: CASSLAVASGGTDTQYF. The CDR3 coding sequence is TGCGCCAGCAGCTTGGCCGTAGCTAGCGGGGGCACAGATACGCAGTATTTT. The complete variable domain, with remaining parts taken from reference TRBV5-1 and TRBJ2-3, reads KAGVTQTPRYLIKTRGQQVTLSCSPISGHRSVSWYQQTPGQGLQFLFEYFSETQRNKGNFPGRFSGRQFSNSRSEMNVSTLELGDSALYLCASSLAVASGGTDTQYFGPGTRLTVL.

The sample holds a few counts of this clonotype. This sequence joins TRBV2 and TRBJ1-1; a weak D match, TRBD1 (6 bases). The CDR3 contains 15 residues. CDR1 is SNHLY and CDR2 is FYNNEI in the germline V gene. Trimming removed 5 bases from V and 3 bases from J, with 16 bases in between. This CDR3 is CASSPRQVRDTEAFF. Here the CDR3 DNA reads TGTGCCAGCAGTCCTCGACAGGTTAGGGACACTGAAGCTTTCTTT.

This clonotype has more than one count but fewer than ten. This chain joins TRBV7-9 and TRBJ1-2, with 7 nucleotides matching TRBD1. V shed 5 bases, J shed 8 bases, and the junction held 11 bases outside the gene matches. Germline V gives CDR1 SEHNR, CDR2 FQNEAQ (reference sequence). The CDR3 is made up of 14 amino acids. In DNA, the CDR3 is TGTGCCAGCAGCCTATACGGGACAGTCGGCGGCTACACCTTC. It codes for CASSLYGTVGGYTF.

This clonotype has just a few counts. This sequence joins TRBV6-2 or TRBV6-3 and TRBJ1-4; D unresolved. The CDR3 runs to 13 residues. Per the germline V gene, CDR1 is MNHEY and CDR2 is SVGEGT. Trimming took 6 bases from V and 5 from J, leaving 10 bases between them. The CDR3 spells CASRASGNEKLFF. The CDR3 bases are TGTGCCAGCAGGGCGTCCGGGAATGAAAAACTGTTTTTT.

This clonotype occurred a few times. The rearrangement uses TRBV7-9 and TRBJ2-5, with D unresolved. Trimming took 2 bases from V and 6 from J, leaving 7 bases between them. The CDR3 has 12 residues. The germline CDR1 and CDR2 sequences are SEHNR and FQNEAQ (reference sequence). The CDR3 is CASSLRPQTQYF. The CDR3 bases are TGTGCCAGCAGCTTACGGCCCCAGACCCAGTACTTC.

This clonotype showed up just a few times. The V and J genes are TRBV5-1 and TRBJ2-5; tentative D call: TRBD1 (6 bases). Germline V CDR1 and CDR2: SGHRS, YFSETQ. The ends were cut back, 2 bases at V and 4 bases at J, with 12 bases in the middle. This CDR3 is built from 14 residues. CDR3 amino acids: CASSLQGFGETQYF. CDR3 DNA: TGCGCCAGCAGCTTACAGGGATTTGGAGAGACCCAGTACTTC.

This clonotype has a count of ten or more. The genes are TRBV29-1 and TRBJ1-4; unclear D gene. Germline CDR1 SQVTM, CDR2 ANQGSEA. Deletions cut 5 bases from V and 8 bases from J, with 9 bases between. The CDR3 loop spans 11 amino acids. CDR3 amino acids: CSVLSEEKLFF. DNA of the CDR3: TGCAGCGTTTTAAGTGAGGAAAAACTGTTTTTT.